These 8 T cell receptor beta chains originate from one sample sequenced in a study of a mutant IDH1 vaccine in newly diagnosed glioma. Clones were sequenced by immunoSEQ multiplex PCR, and TCRdb holds only the in-frame ones, with some missing. The sample lists about 41,000 clones; approximately 90% were seen once. Their cognate antigens are unknown. Time point in this sample: week 35, safety follow-up. In the vaccine, a single dose held 300 ug of the mutant IDH1 20-mer peptide, along with topical imiquimod. The specimen was PBMCs, collected from a glioma patient whose treatment included an IDH1 peptide vaccine. The receptors originated from a man aged 40-49 years with glioma.

This clone has just one count. V usage is TRBV30 and J usage is TRBJ2-3; D is unclear. V was shortened by 2 bases and J by 8 bases, with 23 bases between the two germline ends. The CDR3 is 16 amino acids. Germline V CDR1 and CDR2: GTSNPN, SVGIG (reference sequence). The DNA of the CDR3 is TGTGCCTGGAGTCCCCGCGGTTTTGCAGTAGGATCTACGCAGTATTTT. Translation: CAWSPRGFAVGSTQYF.

V and J are TRBV11-2 and TRBJ1-1, with TRBD1 matching 7 bases. Trimming cost V 7 bases and J 1 base; bases outside gene matches: 12. Germline V CDR1 and CDR2: SGHAT, FQNNGV. The CDR3 is 16 residues long. CDR3 nucleotide sequence: TGTGCCAGCACCCGAGCCCAGGGGGGAGCGAACACTGAAGCTTTCTTT. It yields the protein CASTRAQGGANTEAFF.

This clone was recorded a few times. This rearrangement joins TRBV29-1 to TRBJ2-7, with 7 bases that match TRBD1. V shed 7 bases, J shed 6 bases, and the junction held 6 bases outside the gene matches. This CDR3 has 11 residues. Germline V gene lookup returns CDR1 SQVTM and CDR2 ANQGSEA. The CDR3 region is CSASTGAEQYV. DNA of the CDR3: TGCAGCGCGTCAACAGGGGCCGAGCAGTACGTC.

V is TRBV10-1 and J is TRBJ2-2; 9 nucleotides match TRBD1. J was trimmed by 6 bases and V by 4 bases; bases with no gene match: 6. CDR3 length: 15 residues. Germline V gene data show CDR1 as WNHNN and CDR2 as SYGVQD (reference sequence). CDR3 nucleotides: TGCGCCAGCAGTGGCTCCGGGACAGGGTCCGGGGAGCTGTTTTTT. Protein: CASSGSGTGSGELFF.

J is TRBJ1-2 and V is TRBV10-3; TRBD1 agrees at 10 bases. V dropped 4 bases and J dropped 8; count of bases not matched to a gene: 13. The CDR3 runs 16 residues. Per the germline V gene, CDR1 is ENHRY and CDR2 is SYGVKD. Here the CDR3 DNA reads TGTGCCATCAGTGGGGACAGGGGAACCCTCGCGGAGGGCTACACCTTC. This sequence encodes CAISGDRGTLAEGYTF.

CDR3 region: CASRHPQGVNEKLFF. The CDR3 nucleotides are TGTGCCAGCAGGCACCCACAGGGCGTTAATGAAAAACTGTTTTTT. The V gene is TRBV6-6, the J gene TRBJ1-4; D perhaps matches TRBD1 (6 bases). From germline, CDR1 is MNHNY and CDR2 SVGAGI (reference sequence). The CDR3 is made up of 15 amino acids. V was clipped by 6 bases and J by 4 bases, with 15 bases between them.

V gene TRBV7-8 combines with J gene TRBJ2-5, with D possibly being TRBD1 (6 bases). The V gene's germline CDR1 is SGHVS and CDR2 FQNEAQ. The CDR3 is 14 residues long. V was shortened by 6 bases and J by 2 bases, with 13 bases between the two germline ends. The CDR3 here is CASSYGGQQETQYF. The CDR3 DNA reads as TGTGCCAGCAGTTACGGAGGACAGCAAGAGACCCAGTACTTC.

The chain couples TRBV28 to TRBJ2-7, with 8 bases lining up with TRBD1. Germline CDR1 is MDHEN and CDR2 is SYDVKM. CDR3 length: 12 residues. Trimming took 1 base from V and 11 from J; bases not matched to a gene: 4. For the CDR3, the DNA is TGTGCCAGCAGTTTATCAGGGGGCCCGAAGTACGTC. It encodes CASSLSGGPKYV.